The 8 T cell receptor beta chains in this list originate from one sample, sequenced in a study of cytomegalovirus exposure and HLA in healthy donors. Here immunoSEQ multiplex PCR was the method, and the copy in TCRdb shows in-frame clones only, minus some. The data show fewer than 150,000 clones, around 80% seen once. Material: PBMCs. Receptors originate from a man aged 25 to 40 in good health and CMV-seropositive.

This rearrangement joins TRBV10-3 to TRBJ2-5; no clear D gene. Between the trimmed V and J ends, which lost 0 bases and 5 bases, there was a span of 7 bases. The CDR3 runs to 13 residues. CDR1 is ENHRY, CDR2 SYGVKD, per germline. The DNA of the CDR3 is TGTGCCATCAGTGAGTCGGGCCTGGAGACCCAGTACTTC. This translates into CAISESGLETQYF.

V gene TRBV2 combines with J gene TRBJ2-3, with a weak D call TRBD2 (6 bases). The length of the CDR3 is 14 residues. Germline-derived CDR1 and CDR2 are SNHLY and FYNNEI. Trimming left V 8 bases short and J 3 bases short, with 15 bases between. CDR3 sequence reads: CASSTGDGTDTQYF. The CDR3, as DNA: TGTGCCAGCTCAACGGGGGATGGAACAGATACGCAGTATTTT.

The chain employs TRBV10-2 and TRBJ1-1, with TRBD1 matching 7 bases. The CDR3 extends over 14 amino acids. V lost 10 bases to trimming and J lost 1 base; unmatched junction nucleotides: 9. Per the germline V gene, CDR1 is WSHSY and CDR2 is SAAADI. The CDR3 coding sequence is TGCGCCACCTCGGGACAGCTCTCGAACACTGAAGCTTTCTTT. Protein: CATSGQLSNTEAFF.

CDR3 sequence: CASSELAGAVETQYF. DNA of the CDR3: TGTGCCAGCAGTGAACTAGCGGGAGCGGTAGAGACCCAGTACTTC. This chain joins TRBV6-1 and TRBJ2-5, with 10 positions matching TRBD2. The CDR3 totals 15 residues. V lost 2 bases and J lost 4; bases outside the gene matches: 4. Germline CDR1 reads MNHNS; CDR2 reads SASEGT.

The chain combines TRBV12-5 with TRBJ2-7; D not resolved. The germline CDR1 and CDR2 sequences are LGHNT and FRNRAP. Deletions cut 1 base from V and 7 bases from J, with 11 bases between. CDR3 size: 13 residues. DNA for the CDR3: TGTGCTAGTGGTTTGGGGTTCCCGCGGGAGCAGTACTTC. Its translation: CASGLGFPREQYF.

This clone was seen only a few times. The chain uses TRBV7-9 and TRBJ1-2, with 10 bases identical to TRBD1. With 3 bases clipped from V and 7 bases from J, the junction kept 5 bases outside the gene matches. The CDR3 spans 14 residues. The V gene's germline CDR1 is SEHNR and CDR2 FQNEAQ (reference sequence). The DNA for the CDR3 is TGTGCCAGCAGCTTCGACAGGGGGCGGCGTGGCTACACCTTC. Residues: CASSFDRGRRGYTF.

The chain has TRBV5-1 and TRBJ2-1; D uncertain. V lost 5 bases to trimming and J lost 4 bases, with 13 bases between them. This CDR3 has 14 residues. Germline V gene data show CDR1 as SGHRS and CDR2 as YFSETQ. The CDR3 region has the DNA TGCGCCAGCAGTTTCCAGCGTGATTACAATGAGCAGTTCTTC. Translation: CASSFQRDYNEQFF.

This rearrangement joins TRBV6-1 to TRBJ1-5, with TRBD1 as a possible D gene (5 bases). CDR3 length equals 17 residues. The V and J ends lost 3 bases and 2 bases respectively, with 17 bases between them. The germline V gene has CDR1 MNHNS and CDR2 SASEGT. CDR3 sequence (DNA): TGTGCCAGCAGTGAGTCGGGGGTCAGGCGCGGCAATCAGCCCCAGCATTTT. It encodes CASSESGVRRGNQPQHF.